This T cell receptor beta chain was documented in a study of T cells in localized non-small cell lung cancer. Study results and limitations: Those with higher blood T cell density had longer overall survival.

Germline V CDR1 and CDR2: LNHDA, SQIVND (reference sequence). CDR3 length equals 17 residues. V shed 3 bases and J shed 4 bases, with 19 bases lying between them. Remarks on this clone: What it recognizes is unknown.

Sequencing was performed with immunoSEQ multiplex PCR; in TCRdb, only in-frame clones are kept and a portion is missing. Of tens of thousands of clones detected, approximately 94% appear once; the ten largest clones hold 0.65% to 0.85%. The starting material was peripheral blood, obtained before any cancer treatment. V gene TRBV19 combines with J gene TRBJ1-5; TRBD1 is a possible D gene (6 bases). The source of this sequence is a woman between 40 and 69 years old with stage I lung adenocarcinoma. The DNA for the CDR3 is TGTGCCAGTAGTATGACAGGAGATCGGGTTCCAAATCAGCCCCAGCATTTT. It is translated as CASSMTGDRVPNQPQHF.